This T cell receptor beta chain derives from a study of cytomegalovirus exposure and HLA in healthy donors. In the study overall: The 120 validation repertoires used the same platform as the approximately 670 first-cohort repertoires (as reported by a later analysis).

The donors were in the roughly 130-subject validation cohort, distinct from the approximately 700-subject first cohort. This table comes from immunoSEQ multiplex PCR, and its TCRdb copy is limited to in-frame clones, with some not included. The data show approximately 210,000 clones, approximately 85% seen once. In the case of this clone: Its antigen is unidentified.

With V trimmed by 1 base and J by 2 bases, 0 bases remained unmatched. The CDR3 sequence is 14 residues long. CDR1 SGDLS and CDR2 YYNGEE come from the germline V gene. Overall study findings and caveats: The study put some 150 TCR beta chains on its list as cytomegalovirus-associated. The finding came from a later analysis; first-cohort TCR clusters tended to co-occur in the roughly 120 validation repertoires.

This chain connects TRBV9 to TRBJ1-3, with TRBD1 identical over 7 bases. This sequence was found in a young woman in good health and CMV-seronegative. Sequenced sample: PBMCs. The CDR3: CASSVQGAGNTIYF. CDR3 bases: TGTGCCAGCAGCGTACAGGGGGCTGGAAACACCATATATTTT.